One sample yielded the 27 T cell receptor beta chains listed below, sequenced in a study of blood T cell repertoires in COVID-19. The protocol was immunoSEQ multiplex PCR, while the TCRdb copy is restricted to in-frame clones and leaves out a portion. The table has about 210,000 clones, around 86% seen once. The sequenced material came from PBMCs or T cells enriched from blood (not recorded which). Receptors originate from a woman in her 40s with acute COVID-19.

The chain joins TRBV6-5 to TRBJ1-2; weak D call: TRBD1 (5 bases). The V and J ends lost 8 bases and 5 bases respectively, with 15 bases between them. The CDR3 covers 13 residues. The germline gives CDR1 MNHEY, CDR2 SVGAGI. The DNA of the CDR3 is TGTGCCAGCGGGGGGACTATTAAATATGGCTACACCTTC. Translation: CASGGTIKYGYTF.

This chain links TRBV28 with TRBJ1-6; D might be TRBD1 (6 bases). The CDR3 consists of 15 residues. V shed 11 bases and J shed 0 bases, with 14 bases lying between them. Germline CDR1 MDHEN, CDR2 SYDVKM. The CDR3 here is CAGRDTSSYNSPLHF. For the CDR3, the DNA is TGTGCCGGGAGGGACACAAGCTCCTATAATTCACCCCTCCACTTT.

In DNA form, the CDR3 reads TGCGCCAGCAGCCAAGGGAGCGGGTTCTACAATGAGCAGTTCTTC. This encodes CASSQGSGFYNEQFF. The rearrangement uses TRBV4-1 and TRBJ2-1; D may be TRBD2 (6 bases). This CDR3 contains 15 residues. Germline V gene data show CDR1 as MGHRA and CDR2 as YSYEKL. Trimming took 1 base from V and 3 from J, leaving 10 bases between them.

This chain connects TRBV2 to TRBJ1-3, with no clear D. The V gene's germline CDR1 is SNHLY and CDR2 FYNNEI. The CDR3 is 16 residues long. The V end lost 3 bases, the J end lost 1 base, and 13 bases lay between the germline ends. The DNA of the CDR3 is TGTGCCAGCAGTGAGGACGGGATCTATTCTGGAAACACCATATATTTT. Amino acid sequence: CASSEDGIYSGNTIYF.

The CDR3 DNA is TGTGCCAGCTCACCACCGGCAGGGAAAGACGAGCAGTACTTC. It specifies CASSPPAGKDEQYF. The chain is built from TRBV18 and TRBJ2-7, with D possibly being TRBD1 (5 bases). Germline V gives CDR1 KGHSH, CDR2 LQKENI. The CDR3 is 14 amino acids. The V and J ends lost 0 bases and 5 bases respectively, with 11 bases between them.

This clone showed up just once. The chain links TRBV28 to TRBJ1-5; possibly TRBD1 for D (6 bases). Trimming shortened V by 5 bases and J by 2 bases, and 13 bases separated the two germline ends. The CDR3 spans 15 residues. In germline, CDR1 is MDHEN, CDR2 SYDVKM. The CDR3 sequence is CASSRQGNGNQPQHF. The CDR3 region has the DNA TGTGCCAGCAGTCGTCAGGGGAACGGCAATCAGCCCCAGCATTTT.

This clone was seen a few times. The CDR3: CASSENIGPSPLHF. Here the CDR3 DNA reads TGCGCCAGCAGTGAGAATATCGGTCCGTCACCCCTCCACTTT. The chain carries TRBV10-1 and TRBJ1-6, with D unclear. This CDR3 is built from 14 residues. The germline V and J ends were trimmed by 2 bases and 10 bases, with 12 bases remaining between them. Germline CDR1 is WNHNN and CDR2 is SYGVQD (reference sequence).

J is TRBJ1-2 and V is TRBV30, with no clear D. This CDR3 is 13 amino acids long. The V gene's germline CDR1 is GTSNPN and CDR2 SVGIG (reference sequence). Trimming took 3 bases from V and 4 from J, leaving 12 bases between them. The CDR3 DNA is TGTGCCTGGAGGAACCCGTCGGGCTATGGCTACACCTTC. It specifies CAWRNPSGYGYTF.

This CDR3 is CASSQQGLGVTQYF. CDR3 coding DNA: TGTGCCAGCAGCCAACAGGGACTGGGCGTTACGCAGTATTTT. The chain joins TRBV3-1 (or the pseudogene TRBV3-2) to TRBJ2-3; D is perhaps TRBD2 (6 bases). Per germline, CDR1 LGHDT and CDR2 YNNKEL (reference sequence). The length of the CDR3 is 14 residues. Trimming pared 2 bases from V and 8 bases from J, leaving 14 bases between.

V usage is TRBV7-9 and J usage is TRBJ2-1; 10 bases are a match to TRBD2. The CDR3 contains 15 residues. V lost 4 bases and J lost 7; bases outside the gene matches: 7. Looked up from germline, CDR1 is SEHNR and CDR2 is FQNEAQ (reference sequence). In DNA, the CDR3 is TGTGCCAGCAGCTGGCCGGGACTAGCGAATAATGAGCAGTTCTTC. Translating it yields CASSWPGLANNEQFF. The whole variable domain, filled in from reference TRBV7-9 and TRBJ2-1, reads DTGVSQNPRHKITKRGQNVTFRCDPISEHNRLYWYRQTLGQGPEFLTYFQNEAQLEKSRLLSDRFSAERPKGSFSTLEIQRTEQGDSAMYLCASSWPGLANNEQFFGPGTRLTVL.

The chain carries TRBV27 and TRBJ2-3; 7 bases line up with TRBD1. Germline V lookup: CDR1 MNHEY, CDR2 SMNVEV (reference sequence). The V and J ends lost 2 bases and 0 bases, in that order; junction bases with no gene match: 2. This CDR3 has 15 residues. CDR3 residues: CASSLADRSTDTQYF. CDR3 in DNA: TGTGCCAGCAGTTTAGCGGACAGGAGCACAGATACGCAGTATTTT.

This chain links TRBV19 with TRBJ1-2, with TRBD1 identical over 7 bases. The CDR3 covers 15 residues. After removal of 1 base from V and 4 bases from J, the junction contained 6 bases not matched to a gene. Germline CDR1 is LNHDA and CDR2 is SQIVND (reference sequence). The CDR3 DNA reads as TGTGCCAGTAGTATAGGGACAGGACTAACCTATGGCTACACCTTC. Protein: CASSIGTGLTYGYTF.

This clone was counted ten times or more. In DNA form, the CDR3 reads TGTGCCAGCAGCTCGGGTCTTTTCTCCTACGAGCAGTACTTC. As protein: CASSSGLFSYEQYF. The J gene is TRBJ2-7, the V gene TRBV7-2; D remains unclear. The CDR3 sequence is 14 residues long. Deletions cut 4 bases from V and 0 bases from J, with 10 bases between. The germline V gene encodes CDR1 SGHTA and CDR2 FQGNSA.

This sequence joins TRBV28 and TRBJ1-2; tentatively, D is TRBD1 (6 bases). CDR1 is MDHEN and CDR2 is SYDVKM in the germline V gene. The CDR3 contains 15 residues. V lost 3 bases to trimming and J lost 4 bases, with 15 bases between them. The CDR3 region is CASSFSTGGPYGYTF. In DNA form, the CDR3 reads TGTGCCAGCAGTTTCTCGACAGGAGGTCCCTATGGCTACACCTTC.

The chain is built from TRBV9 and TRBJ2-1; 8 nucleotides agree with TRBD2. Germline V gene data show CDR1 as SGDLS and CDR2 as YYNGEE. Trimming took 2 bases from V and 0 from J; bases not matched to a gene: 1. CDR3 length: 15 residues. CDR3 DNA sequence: TGTGCCAGCAGCGTCAGCGGGAGCTCCTACAATGAGCAGTTCTTC. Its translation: CASSVSGSSYNEQFF.

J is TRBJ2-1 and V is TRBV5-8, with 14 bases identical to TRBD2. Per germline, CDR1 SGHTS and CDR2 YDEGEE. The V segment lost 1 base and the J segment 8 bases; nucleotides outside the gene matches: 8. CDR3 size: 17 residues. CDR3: CASSLRRTSGRLDEQFF. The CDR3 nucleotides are TGTGCCAGCAGCTTGCGGAGGACTAGCGGGAGGTTGGATGAGCAGTTCTTC. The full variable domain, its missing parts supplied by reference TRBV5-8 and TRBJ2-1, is EAGVTQSPTHLIKTRGQQATLRCSPISGHTSVYWYQQALGLGLQFLLWYDEGEERNRGNFPPRFSGRQFPNYSSELNVNALELEDSALYLCASSLRRTSGRLDEQFFGPGTRLTVL.

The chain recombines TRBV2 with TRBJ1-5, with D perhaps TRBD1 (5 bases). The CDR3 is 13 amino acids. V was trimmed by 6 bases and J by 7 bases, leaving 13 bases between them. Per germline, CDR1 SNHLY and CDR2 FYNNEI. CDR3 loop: CASSRSTVQPQHF. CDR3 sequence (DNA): TGTGCCAGCAGCCGATCGACAGTACAGCCCCAGCATTTT.

CDR3 residues: CASSPFVQGRRPDTEAFF. For the CDR3, the DNA is TGTGCCAGCTCACCATTCGTCCAAGGGAGACGGCCGGACACTGAAGCTTTCTTT. V is TRBV18 and J is TRBJ1-1; D is unclear. This CDR3 comprises 18 residues. Germline lookup yields CDR1 KGHSH and CDR2 LQKENI. V was pared by 2 bases and J by 3 bases, with 22 bases between.

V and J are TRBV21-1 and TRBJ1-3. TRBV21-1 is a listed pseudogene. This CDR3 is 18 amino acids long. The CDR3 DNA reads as TGTGCCACCAGATCGGAGGGATTATTCTCGTCCGGTGGAAACACCATATATTTT. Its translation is CATRSEGLFSSGGNTIYF.

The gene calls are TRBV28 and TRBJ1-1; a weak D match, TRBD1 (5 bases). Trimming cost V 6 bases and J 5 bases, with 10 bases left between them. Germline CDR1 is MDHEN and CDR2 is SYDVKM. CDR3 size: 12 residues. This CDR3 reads CASSSGGTEAFF. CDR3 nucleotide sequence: TGTGCCAGCAGCTCGGGGGGGACTGAAGCTTTCTTT.

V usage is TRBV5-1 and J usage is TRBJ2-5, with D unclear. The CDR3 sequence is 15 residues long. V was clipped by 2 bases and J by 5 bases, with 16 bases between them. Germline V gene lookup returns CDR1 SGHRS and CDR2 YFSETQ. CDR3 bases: TGCGCCAGCAGCTTAGCGTCCAGAGATTTGGAGACCCAGTACTTC. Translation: CASSLASRDLETQYF.

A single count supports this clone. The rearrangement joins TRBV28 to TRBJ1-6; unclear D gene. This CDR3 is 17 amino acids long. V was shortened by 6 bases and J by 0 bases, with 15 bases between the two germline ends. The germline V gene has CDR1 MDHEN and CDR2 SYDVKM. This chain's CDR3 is CASSFLRYSSYNSPLHF. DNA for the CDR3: TGTGCCAGCAGCTTCCTCCGCTATAGCTCCTATAATTCACCCCTCCACTTT.

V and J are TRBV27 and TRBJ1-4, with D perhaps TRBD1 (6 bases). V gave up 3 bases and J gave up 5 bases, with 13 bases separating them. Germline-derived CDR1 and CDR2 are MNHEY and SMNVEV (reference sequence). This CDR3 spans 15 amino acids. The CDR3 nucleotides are TGTGCCAGCAGTTTCCAACAGGGACCGAATGAAAAACTGTTTTTT. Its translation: CASSFQQGPNEKLFF.

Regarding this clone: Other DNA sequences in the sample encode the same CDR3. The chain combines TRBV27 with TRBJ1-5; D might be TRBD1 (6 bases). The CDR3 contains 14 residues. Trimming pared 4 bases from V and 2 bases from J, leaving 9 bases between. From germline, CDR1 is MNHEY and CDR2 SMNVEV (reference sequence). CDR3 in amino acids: CASSWGGRNQPQHF. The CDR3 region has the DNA TGTGCCAGCAGTTGGGGGGGCCGCAATCAGCCCCAGCATTTT.

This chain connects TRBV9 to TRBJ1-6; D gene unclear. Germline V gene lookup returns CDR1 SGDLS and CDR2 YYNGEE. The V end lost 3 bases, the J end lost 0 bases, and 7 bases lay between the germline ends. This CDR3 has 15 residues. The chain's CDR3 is CASSGQSSYNSPLHF. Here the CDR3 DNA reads TGTGCCAGCAGCGGGCAAAGCTCCTATAATTCACCCCTCCACTTT. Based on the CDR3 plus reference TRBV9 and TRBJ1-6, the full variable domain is DSGVTQTPKHLITATGQRVTLRCSPRSGDLSVYWYQQSLDQGLQFLIQYYNGEERAKGNILERFSAQQFPDLHSELNLSSLELGDSALYFCASSGQSSYNSPLHFGNGTRLTVT.

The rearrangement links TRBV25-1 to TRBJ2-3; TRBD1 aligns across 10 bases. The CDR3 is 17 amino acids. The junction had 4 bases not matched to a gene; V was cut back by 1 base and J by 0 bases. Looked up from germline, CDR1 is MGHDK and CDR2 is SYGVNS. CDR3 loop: CASSEWDRGASTDTQYF. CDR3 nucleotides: TGTGCCAGCAGTGAATGGGACAGGGGTGCTAGCACAGATACGCAGTATTTT.

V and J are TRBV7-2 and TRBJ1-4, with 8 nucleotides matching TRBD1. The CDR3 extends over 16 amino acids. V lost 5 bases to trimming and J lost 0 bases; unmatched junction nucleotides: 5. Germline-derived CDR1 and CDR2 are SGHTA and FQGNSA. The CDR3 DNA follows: TGTGCCAGCAGCCCCGACAGGGGCTCAACTAATGAAAAACTGTTTTTT. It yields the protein CASSPDRGSTNEKLFF. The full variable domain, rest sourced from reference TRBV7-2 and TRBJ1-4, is GAGVSQSPSNKVTEKGKDVELRCDPISGHTALYWYRQSLGQGLEFLIYFQGNSAPDKSGLPSDRFSAERTGGSVSTLTIQRTQQEDSAVYLCASSPDRGSTNEKLFFGSGTQLSVL.